This T cell receptor (beta chain) was sequenced in a study of beta chain features in type 1 diabetes. In the study overall: Examination of sorted cells across all samples involved over 95 million cells.

V was trimmed by 3 bases and J by 15 bases, leaving 8 bases between them. The CDR3 runs 10 residues. Looked up from germline, CDR1 is SNHLY and CDR2 is FYNNEI. The study, taken as a whole, reports: In type 1 diabetes patients, VDJ junctions had fewer insertions; deletions at these junctions were more frequent. There was a moderate but significant shortening of TCRB CDR3s in all four CD4+ subsets of Type 1 diabetes patients. Naive, central memory and regulatory TCRB repertoires appeared more similar among patients than healthy donors.

In total, each donor contributed a single heparinised blood draw that averaged about 100 mL. A remark on this clone: Its target is unknown.

Expressed TCRB transcripts were sequenced after all isolated RNA was converted to cDNA. Some clones are missing from TCRdb's copy, which holds only in-frame ones; the method was immunoSEQ multiplex PCR. The sample has tens of thousands of clones; 65% to 70% are singletons. Sequencing was done on a sample of Tregs from blood. The sequence was collected from a man aged 25 to 40 with type 1 diabetes. Some clones in this sample may be carry-over from other donors' samples. The J gene is TRBJ2-2, the V gene TRBV2; D is uncertain. In DNA form, the CDR3 reads TGTGCCAGCAGTGACGTAGAGGTGTTTTTT. Translating it yields CASSDVEVFF. Combining the CDR3 with reference TRBV2 and TRBJ2-2 gives the whole variable domain EPEVTQTPSHQVTQMGQEVILRCVPISNHLYFYWYRQILGQKVEFLVSFYNNEISEKSEIFDDQFSVERPDGSNFTLKIRSTKLEDSAMYFCASSDVEVFFGEGSRLTVL.